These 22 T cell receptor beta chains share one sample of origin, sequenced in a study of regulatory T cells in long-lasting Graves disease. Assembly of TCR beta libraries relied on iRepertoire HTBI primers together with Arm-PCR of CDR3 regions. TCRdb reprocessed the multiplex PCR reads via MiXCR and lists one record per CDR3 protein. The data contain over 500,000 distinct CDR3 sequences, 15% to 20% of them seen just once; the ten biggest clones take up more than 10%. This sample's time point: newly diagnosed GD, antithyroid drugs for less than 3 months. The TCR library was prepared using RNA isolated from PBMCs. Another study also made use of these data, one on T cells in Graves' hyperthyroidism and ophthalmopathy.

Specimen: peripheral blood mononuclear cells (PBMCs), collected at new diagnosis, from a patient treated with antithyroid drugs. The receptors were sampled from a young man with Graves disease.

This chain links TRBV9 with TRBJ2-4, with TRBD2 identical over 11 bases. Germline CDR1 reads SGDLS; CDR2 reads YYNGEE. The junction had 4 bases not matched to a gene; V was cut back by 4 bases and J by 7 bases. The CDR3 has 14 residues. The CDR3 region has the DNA TGTGCCAGCAGCCCCCGGACTAGCGGGAACATTCAGTACTTC. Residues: CASSPRTSGNIQYF.

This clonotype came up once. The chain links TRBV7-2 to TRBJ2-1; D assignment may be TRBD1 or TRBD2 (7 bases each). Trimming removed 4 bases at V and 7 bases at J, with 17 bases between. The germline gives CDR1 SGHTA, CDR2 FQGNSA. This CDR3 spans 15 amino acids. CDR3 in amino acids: CASSSPGRGRNEQFF. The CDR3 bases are TGTGCCAGCAGCTCCCCGGGGAGGGGGCGGAATGAGCAGTTCTTC. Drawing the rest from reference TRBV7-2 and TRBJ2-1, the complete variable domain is GAGVSQSPSNKVTEKGKDVELRCDPISGHTALYWYRQSLGQGLEFLIYFQGNSAPDKSGLPSDRFSAERTGGSVSTLTIQRTQQEDSAVYLCASSSPGRGRNEQFFGPGTRLTVL.

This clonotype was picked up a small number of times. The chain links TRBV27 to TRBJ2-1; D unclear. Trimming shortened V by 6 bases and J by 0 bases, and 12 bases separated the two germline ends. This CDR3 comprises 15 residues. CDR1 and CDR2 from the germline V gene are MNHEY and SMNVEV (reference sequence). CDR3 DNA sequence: TGTGCCAGCAGAACCCACGCTACCTCCTACAATGAGCAGTTCTTC. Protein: CASRTHATSYNEQFF.

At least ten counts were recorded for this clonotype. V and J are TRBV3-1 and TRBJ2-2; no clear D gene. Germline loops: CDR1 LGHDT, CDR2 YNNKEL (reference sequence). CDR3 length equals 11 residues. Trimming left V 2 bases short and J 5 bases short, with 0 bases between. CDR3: CASSQTGELFF. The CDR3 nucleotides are TGTGCCAGCAGCCAAACCGGGGAGCTGTTTTTT.

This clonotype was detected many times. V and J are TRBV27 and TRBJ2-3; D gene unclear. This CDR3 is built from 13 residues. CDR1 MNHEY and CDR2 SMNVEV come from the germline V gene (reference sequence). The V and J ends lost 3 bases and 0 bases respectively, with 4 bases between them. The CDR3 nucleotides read TGTGCCAGCAGTTTCGGGAGCACAGATACGCAGTATTTT. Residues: CASSFGSTDTQYF.

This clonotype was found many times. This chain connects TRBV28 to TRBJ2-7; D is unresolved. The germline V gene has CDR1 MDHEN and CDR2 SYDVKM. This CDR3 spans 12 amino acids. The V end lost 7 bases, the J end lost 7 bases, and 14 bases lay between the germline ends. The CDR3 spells CASNPKWSEQYF. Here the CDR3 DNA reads TGTGCCAGCAATCCAAAGTGGAGTGAGCAGTACTTC.

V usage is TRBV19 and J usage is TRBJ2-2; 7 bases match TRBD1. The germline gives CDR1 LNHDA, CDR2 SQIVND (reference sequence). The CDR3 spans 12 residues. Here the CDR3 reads CVPGQTTGELFF. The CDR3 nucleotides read TGTGTCCCGGGACAGACCACCGGGGAGCTGTTTTTT.

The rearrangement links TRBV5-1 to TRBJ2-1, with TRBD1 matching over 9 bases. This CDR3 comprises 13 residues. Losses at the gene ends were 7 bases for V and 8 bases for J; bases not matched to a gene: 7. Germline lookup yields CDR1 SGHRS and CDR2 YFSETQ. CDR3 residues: CASWGQGGYEQFF. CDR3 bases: TGCGCCAGCTGGGGACAGGGAGGATATGAGCAGTTCTTC.

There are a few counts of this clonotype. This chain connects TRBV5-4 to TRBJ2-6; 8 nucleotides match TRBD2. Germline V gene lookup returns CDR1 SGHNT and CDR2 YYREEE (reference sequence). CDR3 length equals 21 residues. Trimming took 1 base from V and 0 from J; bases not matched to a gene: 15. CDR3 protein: CASSLLGLGLPQSSGANVLTF. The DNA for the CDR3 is TGTGCCAGCAGCTTGTTGGGACTAGGGTTACCCCAGAGCTCTGGGGCCAACGTCCTGACTTTC.

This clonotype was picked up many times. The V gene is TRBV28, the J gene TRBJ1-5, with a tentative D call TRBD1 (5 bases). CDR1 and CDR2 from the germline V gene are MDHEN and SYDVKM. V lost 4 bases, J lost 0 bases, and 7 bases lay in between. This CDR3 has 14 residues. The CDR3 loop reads CASSWGVSNQPQHF. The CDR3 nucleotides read TGTGCCAGCAGTTGGGGCGTTAGCAATCAGCCCCAGCATTTT.

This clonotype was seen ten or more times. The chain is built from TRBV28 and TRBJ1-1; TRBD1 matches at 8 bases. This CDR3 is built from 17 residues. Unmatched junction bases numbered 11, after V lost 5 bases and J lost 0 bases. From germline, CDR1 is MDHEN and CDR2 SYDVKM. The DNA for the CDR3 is TGTGCCAGCAGTACTACGTCCGGGACAGGAGTGAACACTGAAGCTTTCTTT. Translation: CASSTTSGTGVNTEAFF.

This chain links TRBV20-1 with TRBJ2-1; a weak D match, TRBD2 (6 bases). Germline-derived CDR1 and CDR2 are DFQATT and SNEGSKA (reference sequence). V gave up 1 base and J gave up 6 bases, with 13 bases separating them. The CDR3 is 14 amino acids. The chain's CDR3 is CSARAGAPTNEQFF. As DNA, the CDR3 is TGCAGTGCTAGAGCGGGAGCACCGACCAATGAGCAGTTCTTC.

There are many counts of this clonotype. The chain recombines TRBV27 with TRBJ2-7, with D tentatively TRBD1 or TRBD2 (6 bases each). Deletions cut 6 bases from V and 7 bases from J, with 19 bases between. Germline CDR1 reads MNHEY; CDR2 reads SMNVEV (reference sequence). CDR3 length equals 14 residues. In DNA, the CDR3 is TGTGCCAGCAGCCCCGTGGAGGGGGTCGAAGAGCAGTACTTC. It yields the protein CASSPVEGVEEQYF.

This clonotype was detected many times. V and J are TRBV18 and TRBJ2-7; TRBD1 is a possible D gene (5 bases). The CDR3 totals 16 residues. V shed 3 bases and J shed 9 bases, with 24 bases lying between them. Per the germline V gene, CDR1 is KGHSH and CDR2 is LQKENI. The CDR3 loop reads CASSPRGPTGQLGQYF. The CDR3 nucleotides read TGTGCCAGCTCACCCCGCGGCCCCACAGGCCAACTGGGGCAGTACTTC.

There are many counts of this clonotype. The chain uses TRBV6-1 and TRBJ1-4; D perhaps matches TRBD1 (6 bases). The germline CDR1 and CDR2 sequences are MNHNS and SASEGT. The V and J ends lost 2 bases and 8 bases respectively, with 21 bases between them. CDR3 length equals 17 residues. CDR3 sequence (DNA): TGTGCCAGCAGTGAACTGGGTGTGGGGGCTGAAGACGAAAAACTGTTTTTT. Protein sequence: CASSELGVGAEDEKLFF.

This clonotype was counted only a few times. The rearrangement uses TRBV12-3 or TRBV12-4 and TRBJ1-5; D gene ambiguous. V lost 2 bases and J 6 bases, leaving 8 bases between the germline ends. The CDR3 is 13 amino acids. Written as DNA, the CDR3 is TGTGCCAGCAGTTTACAAGGGTTTCAGCCCCAGCATTTT. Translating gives CASSLQGFQPQHF.

CDR3 in amino acids: CASSGKAGENTGELFF. The DNA of the CDR3 is TGTGCCAGCAGCGGGAAAGCGGGAGAAAACACCGGGGAGCTGTTTTTT. The V and J genes are TRBV9 and TRBJ2-2; 8 bases fit TRBD2. CDR1 and CDR2 from the germline V gene are SGDLS and YYNGEE. J was trimmed by 2 bases and V by 3 bases; bases with no gene match: 6. CDR3 size: 16 residues. The full variable domain, its missing parts supplied by reference TRBV9 and TRBJ2-2, is DSGVTQTPKHLITATGQRVTLRCSPRSGDLSVYWYQQSLDQGLQFLIQYYNGEERAKGNILERFSAQQFPDLHSELNLSSLELGDSALYFCASSGKAGENTGELFFGEGSRLTVL.

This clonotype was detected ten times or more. CDR3 amino acids: CASSETTRGEAFF. The CDR3 coding sequence is TGTGCCAGCAGTGAAACTACCCGCGGTGAAGCTTTCTTT. The chain joins TRBV12-3 or TRBV12-4 to TRBJ1-1; D ambiguous. The CDR3 sequence is 13 residues long. V was pared by 5 bases and J by 7 bases, with 14 bases between.

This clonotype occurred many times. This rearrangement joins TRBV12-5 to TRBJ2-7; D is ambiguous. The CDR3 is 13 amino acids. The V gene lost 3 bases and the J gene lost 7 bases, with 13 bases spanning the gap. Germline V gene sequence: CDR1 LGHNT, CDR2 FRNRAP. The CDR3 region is CASGFGPHGEQYF. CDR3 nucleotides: TGTGCTAGTGGTTTTGGGCCCCACGGAGAGCAGTACTTC.

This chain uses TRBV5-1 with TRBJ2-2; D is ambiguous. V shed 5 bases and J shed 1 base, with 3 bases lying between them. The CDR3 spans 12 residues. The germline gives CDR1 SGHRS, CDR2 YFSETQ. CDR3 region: CASRLNTGELFF. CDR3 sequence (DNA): TGCGCCAGCAGATTGAACACCGGGGAGCTGTTTTTT.

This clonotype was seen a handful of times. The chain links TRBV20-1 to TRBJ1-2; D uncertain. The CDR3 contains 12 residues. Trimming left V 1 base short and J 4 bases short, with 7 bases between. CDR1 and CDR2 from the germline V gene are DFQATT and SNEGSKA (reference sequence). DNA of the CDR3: TGCAGTGCTAGAGTTTCCGGCTATGGCTACACCTTC. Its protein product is CSARVSGYGYTF.

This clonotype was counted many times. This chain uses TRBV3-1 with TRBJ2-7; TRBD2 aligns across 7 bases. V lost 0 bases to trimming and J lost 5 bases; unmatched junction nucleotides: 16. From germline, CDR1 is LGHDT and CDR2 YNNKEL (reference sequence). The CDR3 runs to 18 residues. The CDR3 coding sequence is TGTGCCAGCAGCCAAGAGCCCCCTGAGGGCGGGAGTGCCCACGAGCAGTACTTC. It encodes CASSQEPPEGGSAHEQYF.